This TCR beta chain was identified in a study of preoperative IRX-2 immunotherapy in early breast cancer (dated by TCRdb to between 2018 and 2021). Library preparation used the immunoSEQ multiplex PCR assay. As stored in TCRdb, this immuneACCESS dataset retains in-frame rearrangements with V and J assigned. A fraction of the clones does not appear; measured against another copy, unresolved V genes explain less than half of the discrepancy, and the remainder lacks a known reason. This sample has around 28,000 clones in its table, and approximately 84% of those were observed once. The ten biggest clones cover about 2% of the sample. A word on this clone: Its antigen remains undetermined. Per-base qualities were not stored, and no clone one base away is much larger.

This sample's treatment or condition label indicates: preoperative locoregional IRX-2 cytokine immunotherapy. The samples were obtained from a phase Ib study that tested preoperative, locoregional IRX-2 cytokine immunotherapy meant to prime immune responses. Before surgery, IRX-2 was given to the donors, who were patients with early-stage breast cancer. This sequence was found in a human donor with breast cancer. The source was lymph node tissue, collected before IRX-2 immunotherapy.

The DNA sequence is given as TGTGCCAGTAGTCCCCTCCCGGGGACAGGGGGCGCGGGGGCCAAAAACATTCAGTACTTC. The encoded protein is CASSPLPGTGGAGAKNIQYF. The rearranged segments are TRBV19 and TRBJ2-4, with 12 junctional bases fitting TRBD1. From V the trimming removes 5 bases and from J it removes 1 base, while the gene matches leave 15 bases of the junction unaccounted for. The germline V gene (reference sequence) provides CDR1 LNHDA and CDR2 SQIVND. From the cysteine up to the phenylalanine, the CDR3 has a length of 20 residues. Only the CDR3 portion is preserved as DNA: 60 bases, with reading frame beginning at the first base.